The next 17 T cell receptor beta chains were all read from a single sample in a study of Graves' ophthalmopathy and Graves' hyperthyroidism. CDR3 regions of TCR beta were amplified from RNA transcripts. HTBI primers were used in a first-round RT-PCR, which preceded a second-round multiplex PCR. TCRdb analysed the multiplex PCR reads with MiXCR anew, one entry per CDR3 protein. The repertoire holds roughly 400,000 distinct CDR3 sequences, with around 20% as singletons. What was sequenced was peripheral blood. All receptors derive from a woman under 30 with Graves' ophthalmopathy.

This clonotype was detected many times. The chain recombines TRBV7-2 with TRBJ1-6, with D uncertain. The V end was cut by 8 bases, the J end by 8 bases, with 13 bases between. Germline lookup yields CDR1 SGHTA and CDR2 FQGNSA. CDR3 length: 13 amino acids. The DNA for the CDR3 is TGTGCCAGCGGGCCGGACGCGGATTCACCCCTCCACTTT. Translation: CASGPDADSPLHF.

CDR3 bases: TGCGCCAGCAGCCCGGTCCTAAGGGAGACCCAGTACTTC. Translation: CASSPVLRETQYF. The V call is TRBV5-1, the J call TRBJ2-5; D uncertain. Trimming took off 4 bases at V and 5 bases at J, with 12 bases between the two ends. Germline values: CDR1 SGHRS, CDR2 YFSETQ. CDR3 length: 13 residues.

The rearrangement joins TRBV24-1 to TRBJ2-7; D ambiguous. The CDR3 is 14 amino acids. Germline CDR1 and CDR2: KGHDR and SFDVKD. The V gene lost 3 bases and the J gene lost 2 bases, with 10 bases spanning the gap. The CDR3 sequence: CATSDSRSTYEQYF. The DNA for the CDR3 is TGTGCCACCAGTGATAGCAGGTCCACCTACGAGCAGTACTTC.

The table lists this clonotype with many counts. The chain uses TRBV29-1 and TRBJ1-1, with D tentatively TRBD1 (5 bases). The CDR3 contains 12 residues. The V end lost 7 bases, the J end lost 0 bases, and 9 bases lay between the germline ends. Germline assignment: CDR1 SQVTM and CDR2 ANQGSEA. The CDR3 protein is CSAAGMNTEAFF. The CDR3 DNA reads TGCAGCGCGGCAGGGATGAACACTGAAGCTTTCTTT.

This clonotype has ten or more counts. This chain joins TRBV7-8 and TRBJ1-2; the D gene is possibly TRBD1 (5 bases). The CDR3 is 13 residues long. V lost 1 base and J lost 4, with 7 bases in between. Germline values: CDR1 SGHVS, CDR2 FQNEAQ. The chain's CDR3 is CASSLGQSYGYTF. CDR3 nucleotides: TGTGCCAGCAGCTTAGGACAGTCCTATGGCTACACCTTC.

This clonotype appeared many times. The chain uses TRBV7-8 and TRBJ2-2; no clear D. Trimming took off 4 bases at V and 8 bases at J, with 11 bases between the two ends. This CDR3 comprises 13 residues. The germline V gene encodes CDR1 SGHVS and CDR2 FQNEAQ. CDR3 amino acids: CASSSEAWGELFF. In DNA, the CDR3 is TGTGCCAGCAGCTCGGAAGCATGGGGGGAGCTGTTTTTT.

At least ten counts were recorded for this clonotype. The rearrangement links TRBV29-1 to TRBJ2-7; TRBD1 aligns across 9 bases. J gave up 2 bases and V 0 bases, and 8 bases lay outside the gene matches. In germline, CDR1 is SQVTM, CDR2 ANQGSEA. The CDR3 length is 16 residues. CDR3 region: CSVEDLGQGITYEQYF. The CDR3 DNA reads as TGCAGCGTTGAAGATCTCGGACAGGGGATTACCTACGAGCAGTACTTC.

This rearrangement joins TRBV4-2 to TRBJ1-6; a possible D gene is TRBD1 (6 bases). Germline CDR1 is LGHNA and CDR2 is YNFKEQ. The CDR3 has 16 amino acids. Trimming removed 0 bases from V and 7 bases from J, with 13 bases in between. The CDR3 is CASSQDPRGGNSPLHF. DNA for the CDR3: TGTGCCAGCAGCCAAGATCCCAGGGGAGGAAATTCACCCCTCCACTTT.

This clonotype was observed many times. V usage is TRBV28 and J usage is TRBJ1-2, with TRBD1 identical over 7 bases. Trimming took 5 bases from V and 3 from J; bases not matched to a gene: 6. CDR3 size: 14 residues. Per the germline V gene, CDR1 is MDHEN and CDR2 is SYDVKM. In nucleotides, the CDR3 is TGTGCCAGCAGTCCGGTACAGGGGCACTATGGCTACACCTTC. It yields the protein CASSPVQGHYGYTF.

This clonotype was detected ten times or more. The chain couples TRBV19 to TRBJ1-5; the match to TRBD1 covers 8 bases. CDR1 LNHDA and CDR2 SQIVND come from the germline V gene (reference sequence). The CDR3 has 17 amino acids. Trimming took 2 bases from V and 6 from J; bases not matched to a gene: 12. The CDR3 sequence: CASSIRSQGAFGQPQHF. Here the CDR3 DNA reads TGTGCCAGTAGTATACGGAGTCAGGGGGCTTTTGGTCAGCCCCAGCATTTT.

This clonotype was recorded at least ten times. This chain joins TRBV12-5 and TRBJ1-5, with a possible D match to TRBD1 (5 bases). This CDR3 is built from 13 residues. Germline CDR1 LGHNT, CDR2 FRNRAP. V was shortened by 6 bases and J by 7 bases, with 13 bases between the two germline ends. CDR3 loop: CASGSDNGQPQHF. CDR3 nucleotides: TGTGCTAGTGGCTCGGACAATGGGCAGCCCCAGCATTTT.

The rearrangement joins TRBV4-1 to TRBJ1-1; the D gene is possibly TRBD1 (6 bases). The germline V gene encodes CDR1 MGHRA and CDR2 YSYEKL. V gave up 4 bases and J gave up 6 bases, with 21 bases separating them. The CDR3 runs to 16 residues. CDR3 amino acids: CASSPIYREGRAEAFF. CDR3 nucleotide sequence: TGCGCCAGCAGCCCTATTTACAGGGAAGGGCGCGCTGAAGCTTTCTTT.

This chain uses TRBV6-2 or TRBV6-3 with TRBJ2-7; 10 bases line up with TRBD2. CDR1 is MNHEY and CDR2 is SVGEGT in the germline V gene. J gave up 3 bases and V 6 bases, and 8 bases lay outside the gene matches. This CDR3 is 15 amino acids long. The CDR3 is CASSRLAGEGYEQYF. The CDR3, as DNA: TGTGCCAGCAGCAGGCTAGCGGGAGAGGGCTACGAGCAGTACTTC.

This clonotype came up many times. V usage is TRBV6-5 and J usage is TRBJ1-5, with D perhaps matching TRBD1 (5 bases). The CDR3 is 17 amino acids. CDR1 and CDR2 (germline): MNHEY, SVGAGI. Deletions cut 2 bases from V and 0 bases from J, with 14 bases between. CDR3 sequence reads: CASSYDIGGYSNQPQHF. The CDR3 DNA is TGTGCCAGCAGTTACGACATCGGGGGGTATAGCAATCAGCCCCAGCATTTT.

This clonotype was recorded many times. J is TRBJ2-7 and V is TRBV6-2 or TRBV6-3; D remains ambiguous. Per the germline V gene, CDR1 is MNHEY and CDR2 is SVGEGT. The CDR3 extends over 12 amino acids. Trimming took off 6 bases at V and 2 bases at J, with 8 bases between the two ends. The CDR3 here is CASSLDTYEQYF. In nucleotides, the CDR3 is TGTGCCAGCAGCTTAGACACCTACGAGCAGTACTTC.

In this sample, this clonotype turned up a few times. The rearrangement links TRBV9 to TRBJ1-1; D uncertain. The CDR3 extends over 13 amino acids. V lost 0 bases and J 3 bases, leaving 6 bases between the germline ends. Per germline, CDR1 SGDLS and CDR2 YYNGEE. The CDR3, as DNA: TGTGCCAGCAGCGTAGGTGGGCACACTGAAGCTTTCTTT. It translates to CASSVGGHTEAFF.

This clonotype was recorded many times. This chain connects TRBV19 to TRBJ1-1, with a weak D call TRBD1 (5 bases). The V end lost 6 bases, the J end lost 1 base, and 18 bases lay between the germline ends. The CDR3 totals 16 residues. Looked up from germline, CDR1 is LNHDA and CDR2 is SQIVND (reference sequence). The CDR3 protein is CASRTGARGENTEAFF. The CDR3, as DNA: TGTGCCAGTAGAACCGGGGCCCGAGGTGAGAACACTGAAGCTTTCTTT.